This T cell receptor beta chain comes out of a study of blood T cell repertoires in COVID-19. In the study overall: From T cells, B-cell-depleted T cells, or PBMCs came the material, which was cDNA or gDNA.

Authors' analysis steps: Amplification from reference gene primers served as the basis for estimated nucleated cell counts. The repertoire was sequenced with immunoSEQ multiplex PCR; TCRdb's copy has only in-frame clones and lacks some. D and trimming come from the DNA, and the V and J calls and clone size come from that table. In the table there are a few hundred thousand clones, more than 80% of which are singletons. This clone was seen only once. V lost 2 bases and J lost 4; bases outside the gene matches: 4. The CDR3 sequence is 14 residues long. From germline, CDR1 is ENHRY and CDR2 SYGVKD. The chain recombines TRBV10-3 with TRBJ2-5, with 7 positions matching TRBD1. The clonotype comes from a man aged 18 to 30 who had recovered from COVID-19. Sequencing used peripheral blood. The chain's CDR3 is CAISEVAGGETQYF. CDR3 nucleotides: TGTGCCATCAGTGAGGTGGCAGGGGGAGAGACCCAGTACTTC.